These T cell receptor beta chains were read from a single sample in a study of control samples from healthy donors and cancer patients. Assay: immunoSEQ multiplex PCR; the TCRdb copy retains only in-frame clones and omits some. Counted here are 55,000 to 70,000 clones, about 90% occurring once; the ten biggest clones make up approximately 5.9%. Sample: PBMCs. Receptors were obtained from a man in his sixties with colorectal cancer. Each CDR3 is given with its conserved first and last residue. A D gene is named only where the DNA matches it firmly. The size field is filled for only some rows; it gives once, few, many or a size class.

v_gene	d_gene	abundance	j_gene	CDR3aa	CDR3nt
TRBV11-2	.	.	TRBJ2-2	CASSLMGELFF	TGTGCCAGCAGCTTAATGGGGGAGCTGTTTTTT
TRBV7-6	TRBD1	once	TRBJ2-2	CASSLVVGGPANTGELFF	TGTGCCAGCAGCTTAGTAGTAGGGGGCCCTGCGAACACCGGGGAGCTGTTTTTT
TRBV29-1	.	.	TRBJ1-2	CSVGTGGYTF	TGCAGCGTGGGAACGGGCGGCTACACCTTC
TRBV15	TRBD2	.	TRBJ2-7	CATSREGGGSYEQYF	TGTGCCACCAGCAGAGAGGGCGGGGGCTCCTACGAGCAGTACTTC
TRBV3-1/TRBV3-2	TRBD2	.	TRBJ2-1	CASSVLAGPSEQFF	TGTGCCAGCAGCGTACTAGCGGGGCCTAGCGAGCAGTTCTTC
TRBV27	.	.	TRBJ2-5	CASSLGRQETQYF	TGTGCCAGCAGTTTAGGGCGGCAAGAGACCCAGTACTTC
TRBV7-9	.	.	TRBJ1-2	CASTSGRHDRTYGYTF	TGTGCCAGCACCTCCGGCAGGCACGACCGCACCTATGGCTACACCTTC
TRBV12-3/TRBV12-4	.	.	TRBJ1-1	CASSLWQNTEAFF	TGTGCCAGCAGTTTGTGGCAGAACACTGAAGCTTTCTTT
TRBV19	.	.	TRBJ2-7	CATRDTSSSYEQYF	TGTGCCACTCGAGACACGTCGAGCTCCTACGAGCAGTACTTC
TRBV5-8	.	.	TRBJ2-4	CASSLRSPPVKNIQYF	TGTGCCAGCAGCTTGCGGTCCCCACCAGTTAAAAACATTCAGTACTTC
TRBV5-3	.	.	TRBJ2-5	CARSGGETQYF	TGTGCCAGAAGCGGCGGTGAGACCCAGTACTTC
TRBV6-2/TRBV6-3	.	.	TRBJ2-7	CASSYPDRRSNYEQYF	TGTGCCAGCAGTTACCCGGACAGACGAAGTAACTACGAGCAGTACTTC
TRBV6-6	.	.	TRBJ1-6	CASSNQEEGSPLHF	TGTGCCAGCAGCAACCAGGAGGAGGGTTCACCCCTCCACTTT
TRBV30	TRBD1	.	TRBJ1-6	CAWNRDRGPRINSPLHF	TGTGCCTGGAACCGGGACAGGGGCCCTCGTATCAATTCACCCCTCCACTTT
TRBV10-3	TRBD1	.	TRBJ2-1	CAISSTGGNEQFF	TGTGCCATCAGTTCGACAGGGGGCAATGAGCAGTTCTTC